Given below is one T cell receptor beta chain in context. No cognate antigen has been identified for it. No base quality information exists; no much larger clone differs at one position. Peripheral blood CD8+ and CD4+ T cells from healthy donors, Susac syndrome patients and multiple sclerosis patients were profiled by high-throughput TCR beta sequencing. Healthy donors were age- and sex-matched controls. Bulk CD8+ and CD4+ T cells were purified magnetically by negative isolation, whereas CD8+ TEMRA cells were enriched by FACS. Blood was drawn into EDTA tubes, processed within 24 hours, and PBMCs were isolated by density gradient centrifugation. PBMCs intended for TCR sequencing were cryopreserved in liquid nitrogen and thawed later in a water bath at 37 degrees C. Purity of sorted or isolated CD4+, CD8+ and CD8+ TEMRA cells was at least 90%. The CDR3 measures 13 amino acids from cysteine to phenylalanine. The only DNA kept is the CDR3, 39 bases in frame from the first base. Trimming takes 2 bases from V and 6 bases from J, and the germline ends sit 11 bases apart. CDR1 MNHNS and CDR2 SASEGT are derived from the germline V gene.

RNA was extracted using the RNeasy kit, and roughly 0.5 to 1 microgram was reverse transcribed with random hexamers. TCR beta CDR3 regions were amplified with the immunoSEQ multiplex PCR assay covering 54 Vbeta and 13 Jbeta segments. PCR amplification bias was corrected using a synthetic template baseline for primer optimization and computational correction. Turning to the authors' computational methods: Reads were assigned to V, D and J genes according to IMGT and analyzed in immunoSEQ Analyzer, with only productive sequences retained. Clonality was computed as one minus Shannon entropy normalized by log2 of the number of productive unique sequences. For each patient and control, public and private clones were evaluated within the 100 most prevalent clones. Clones were defined as Susac-specific if absent from the healthy and MS cohorts, from 1052 published viral clones and from other ImmuneACCESS disease sequences. TCRdb trimmed public reads at Q25 via fastp, called clones via MiXCR and kept in-frame beta chains. Rows with one shared CDR3 protein collapse into an entry with the most common genes and DNA. What appears here as the V and J calls and clone size reflects TCRdb's work, not the paper's. The table for this sample lists approximately 130,000 distinct CDR3 sequences; less than 95% of them were counted only once. About 0.098% of the sample goes to the ten largest clones.

This sample is drawn from a study of CD8 T cells in Susac syndrome (dated by TCRdb to between 2018 and 2021). General notes on the study: Repertoire sequencing was used to test whether CD8+ T cell activation and differentiation in Susac syndrome was antigen driven.

Results the study describes overall, beyond this receptor: The number of individuals in the TCR sequencing and HLA analysis was recognized as being relatively small.

The sequenced sample consisted of CD4+ T cells from PBMCs. The sequence is built from TRBV6-1 and TRBJ2-7, with the D gene not clear enough to name. This TCR derives from a human donor in good health. The CDR3 protein: CASSERFFGEQYF. The DNA sequence reads TGTGCCAGCAGTGAACGGTTTTTTGGCGAGCAGTACTTC.